The present entry profiles one T cell receptor (beta chain) with its context. Germline CDR1 and CDR2: SGHNT and YYREEE (reference sequence). Trimming cost V 3 bases and J 2 bases; bases outside gene matches: 2. The CDR3 contains 13 residues. This entry is derived from a study of blood T cell repertoires in COVID-19. Overall study context: Samples came from the United States, Italy and Spain, spanning acute and convalescent COVID-19. Sources were T cells, B-cell-depleted T cells, or PBMCs; the material itself was cDNA or gDNA.

In the study's own analysis: Amplification of reference gene primers provided the estimated nucleated cell counts. Generated by immunoSEQ multiplex PCR, the TCRdb table keeps only in-frame clones and is missing some. V, J and clone size are those of that table, while D and trimming were read from the DNA. The sample has roughly 190,000 clones, roughly 81% seen once. J is TRBJ2-7 and V is TRBV5-4, with 7 bases lining up with TRBD2. Sequencing was performed on peripheral blood. This receptor was obtained from a woman in her sixties or seventies with active or convalescent COVID-19. The DNA for the CDR3 is TGTGCCAGCAGCTACGGGGGGACCTACGAGCAGTACTTC. Protein: CASSYGGTYEQYF.